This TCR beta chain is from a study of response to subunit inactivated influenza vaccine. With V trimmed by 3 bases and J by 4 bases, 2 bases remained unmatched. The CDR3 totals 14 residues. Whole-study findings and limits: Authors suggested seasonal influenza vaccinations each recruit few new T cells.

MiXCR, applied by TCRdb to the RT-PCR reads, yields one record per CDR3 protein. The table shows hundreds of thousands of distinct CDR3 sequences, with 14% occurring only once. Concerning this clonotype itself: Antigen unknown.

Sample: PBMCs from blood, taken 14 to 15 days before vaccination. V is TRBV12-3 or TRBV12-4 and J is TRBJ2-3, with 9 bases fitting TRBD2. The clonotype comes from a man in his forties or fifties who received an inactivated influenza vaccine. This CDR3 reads CASSFAGGPDTQYF. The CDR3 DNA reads TGTGCCAGCAGTTTCGCGGGAGGGCCAGATACGCAGTATTTT.